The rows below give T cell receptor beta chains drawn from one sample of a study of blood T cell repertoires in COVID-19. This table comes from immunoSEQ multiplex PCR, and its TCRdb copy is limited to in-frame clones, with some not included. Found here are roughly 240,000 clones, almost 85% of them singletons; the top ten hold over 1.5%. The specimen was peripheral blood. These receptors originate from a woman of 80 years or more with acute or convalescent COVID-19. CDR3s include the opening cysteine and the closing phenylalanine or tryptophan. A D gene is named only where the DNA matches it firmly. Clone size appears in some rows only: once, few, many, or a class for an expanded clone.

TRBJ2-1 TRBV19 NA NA CASSIEGRSYNEQFF TGTGCCAGTAGTATAGAGGGCCGCTCCTACAATGAGCAGTTCTTC
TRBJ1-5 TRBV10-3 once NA CAISESGGNQPQHF TGTGCCATCAGTGAGTCCGGAGGCAATCAGCCCCAGCATTTT
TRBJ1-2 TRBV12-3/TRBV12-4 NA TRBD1 CASTLTGQGYTF TGTGCCAGCACCTTGACAGGGCAAGGCTACACCTTC
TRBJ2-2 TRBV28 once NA CASSLGGKNTGELFF TGTGCCAGCAGTTTGGGCGGGAAGAACACCGGGGAGCTGTTTTTT
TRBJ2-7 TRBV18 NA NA CASSPRADTEQYF TGTGCCAGCTCACCACGGGCAGACACCGAGCAGTACTTC
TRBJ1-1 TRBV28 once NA CASSKRGSGAFF TGTGCCAGCAGCAAAAGAGGGTCCGGAGCTTTCTTT
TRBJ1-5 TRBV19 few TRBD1 CASSGQGLDQPQHF TGTGCCAGTAGCGGACAGGGGTTGGATCAGCCCCAGCATTTT
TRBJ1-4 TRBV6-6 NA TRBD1 CASSYGRTGNEKLFF TGTGCCAGCAGTTACGGGCGGACAGGGAATGAAAAACTGTTTTTT
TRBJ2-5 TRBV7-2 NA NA CASSSTRGAWEAQYF TGTGCCAGCAGCTCCACGCGGGGAGCTTGGGAGGCCCAGTACTTC
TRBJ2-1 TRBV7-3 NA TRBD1 CASSQGQRNNEQFF TGTGCCAGCAGCCAGGGACAGAGGAACAATGAGCAGTTCTTC
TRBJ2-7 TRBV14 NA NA CASSIRRAVTYEQYF TGTGCCAGCAGCATCCGCAGGGCCGTCACCTACGAGCAGTACTTC
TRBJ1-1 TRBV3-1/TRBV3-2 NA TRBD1 CASSHQDRVPEAFF TGTGCCAGCAGCCACCAAGACAGGGTACCTGAAGCTTTCTTT
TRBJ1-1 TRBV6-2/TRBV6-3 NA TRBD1 CASSWTGRGAFF TGTGCCAGCAGTTGGACAGGGCGGGGAGCTTTCTTT
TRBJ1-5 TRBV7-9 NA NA CASSSNSLRQPQHF TGTGCCAGCAGTTCAAACAGTCTTCGACAGCCCCAGCATTTT
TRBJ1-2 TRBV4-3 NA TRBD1 CASSVRQGSYGYTF TGCGCCAGCAGCGTACGACAGGGGAGCTATGGCTACACCTTC
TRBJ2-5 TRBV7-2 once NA CASSLVGRGQETQYF TGTGCCAGCAGCTTAGTTGGTCGGGGCCAAGAGACCCAGTACTTC
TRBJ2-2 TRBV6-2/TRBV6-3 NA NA CASSYFAANTGELFF TGTGCCAGCAGTTACTTTGCGGCGAACACCGGGGAGCTGTTTTTT
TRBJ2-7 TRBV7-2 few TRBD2 CASSVTGTSVSYEQYF TGTGCCAGCAGCGTAACCGGGACTAGTGTCTCCTACGAGCAGTACTTC
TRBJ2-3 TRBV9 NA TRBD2 CASSVQSGGTDTQYF TGTGCCAGCAGCGTACAAAGCGGGGGCACAGATACGCAGTATTTT
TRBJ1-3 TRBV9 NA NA CASSVGGRVVGNTIYF TGTGCCAGCAGCGTAGGAGGCAGGGTGGTTGGAAACACCATATATTTT
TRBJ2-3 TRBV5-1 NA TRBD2 CASSSSGRASPEGQYF TGCGCCAGCAGCTCAAGCGGGAGGGCGTCCCCTGAGGGGCAGTATTTT
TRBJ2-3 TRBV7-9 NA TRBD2 CASSRASGVSTDTQYF TGTGCCAGCAGCCGAGCTAGCGGGGTCAGCACAGATACGCAGTATTTT
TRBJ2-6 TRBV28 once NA CASSLTSSGANVLTF TGTGCCAGCAGTTTAACTAGCTCTGGGGCCAACGTCCTGACTTTC
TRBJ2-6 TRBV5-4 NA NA CASSTGDDRHSGANVLTF TGTGCCAGCAGCACGGGAGATGACAGACACTCTGGGGCCAACGTCCTGACTTTC
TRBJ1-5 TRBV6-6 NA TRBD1 CASSPTGQGYSNQPQHF TGTGCCAGCAGTCCCACGGGACAGGGCTATAGCAATCAGCCCCAGCATTTT
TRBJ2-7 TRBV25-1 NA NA CASSESRGLGYEQYF TGTGCCAGCAGTGAATCGCGGGGTTTGGGCTACGAGCAGTACTTC
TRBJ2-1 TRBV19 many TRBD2 CASSISGSSYNEQFF TGTGCCAGTAGTATCAGCGGGAGCTCCTACAATGAGCAGTTCTTC
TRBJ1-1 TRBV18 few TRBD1 CASSPLGRGTTEAFF TGTGCCAGCTCACCCCTCGGCAGGGGGACAACTGAAGCTTTCTTT
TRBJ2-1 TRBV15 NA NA CATSRGDTPPYNEQFF TGTGCCACCAGCAGAGGGGACACCCCCCCCTACAATGAGCAGTTCTTC
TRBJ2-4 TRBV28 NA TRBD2 CASSLYQIAGGENIQYF TGTGCCAGCAGTCTTTACCAAATAGCGGGAGGGGAGAACATTCAGTACTTC
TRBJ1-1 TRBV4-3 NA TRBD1 CASSPYHLPGTENTEAFF TGCGCCAGCAGCCCATACCACCTGCCCGGGACAGAGAACACTGAAGCTTTCTTT
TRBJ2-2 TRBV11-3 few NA CASSLSRNGELFF TGTGCCAGCAGCTTATCTAGAAACGGGGAGCTGTTTTTT
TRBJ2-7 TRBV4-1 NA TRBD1 CASSQESTGGYEQYF TGCGCCAGCAGCCAAGAATCGACAGGGGGTTACGAGCAGTACTTC
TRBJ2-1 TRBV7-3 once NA CASSLSRGSYNEQFF TGTGCCAGCAGCTTAAGCCGGGGTTCCTACAATGAGCAGTTCTTC
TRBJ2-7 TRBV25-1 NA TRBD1 CASSGGQGGYEQYF TGTGCCAGCAGTGGGGGACAGGGCGGCTACGAGCAGTACTTC
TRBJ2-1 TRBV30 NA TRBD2 CAWSSSGSEQFF TGTGCCTGGTCCTCTAGCGGGAGTGAGCAGTTCTTC
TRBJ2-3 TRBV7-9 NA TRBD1 CASTGQGRTDTQYF TGTGCCAGCACCGGACAGGGCCGCACAGATACGCAGTATTTT
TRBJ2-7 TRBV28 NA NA CASSPGTYEQYF TGTGCCAGCAGTCCCGGGACCTACGAGCAGTACTTC
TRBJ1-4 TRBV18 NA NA CASSLQGGATNEKLFF TGTGCCAGCTCACTCCAGGGCGGAGCAACTAATGAAAAACTGTTTTTT
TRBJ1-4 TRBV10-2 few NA CASSDPGKKGKLFF TGCGCCAGCAGTGACCCCGGGAAAAAAGGAAAACTGTTTTTT
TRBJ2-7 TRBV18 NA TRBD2 CASSPGTSSEQYF TGTGCCAGCTCACCAGGGACTAGCAGTGAGCAGTACTTC